What follows describes a single T cell receptor beta chain. This clonotype was recorded many times. What antigen it recognizes has not been identified. No clone much larger than this one lies a single base away; base qualities are absent. This sample was included in a study of T cell repertoires in cytomegalovirus infection (dated by TCRdb to the late 2010s). General notes on the study: The HLA type of each donor mattered for the analysis, because public TCR beta signatures pointed to carriage of CMV infection along with the matching HLA type.

Instrument on record: Illumina HiSeq 1500. TCRdb redid the processing of the public reads, applying fastp at Q25 and MiXCR, and retained in-frame beta chains. When rows share a CDR3 protein, they turn into one entry using the most common DNA and genes. The sample includes 76,000 or so distinct CDR3 sequences, with about 4% observed a single time. The ten largest clones capture approximately 4.3% of the sample. The study at large found these results: In both this cohort and an independent roughly 400-donor cohort, the cumulative frequency of public TCR beta family members distinguished carriers of CMV infection plus the relevant HLA type. The ex vivo response was dominated by HLA-C-restricted CMV-specific TCR beta clonotypes, which also provided the single most frequent clonotype in two of eight donors.

Sequenced: PBMCs. The receptor was isolated from a human donor in good health (CMV status not recorded). Some clones in this sample may be carry-over from other donors' samples.

The CDR3 is CASSLDSGAQYF. The nucleotide sequence is TGTGCCAGCAGTTTGGACAGCGGGGCCCAGTACTTC. The chain joins TRBV12-3 or TRBV12-4 to TRBJ2-5, with a weak D call of TRBD2 (7 bases match). There are 12 amino acids in the CDR3, from cysteine to phenylalanine inclusive. Only the CDR3 DNA stays, 36 bases, in frame from base 1. V is pared back by 3 bases and J by 9 bases, with 11 bases lying between the germline termini.